The rows below give T cell receptor beta chains drawn from one sample of a study of metastatic and nonmetastatic thyroid tumors. MiXCR re-clonotyped the PCR reads for TCRdb. The table includes tens of thousands of clones, more than 20% detected once. The sample taken for sequencing was blood. Source of these receptors: a female donor with papillary thyroid cancer or a benign thyroid nodule (not recorded which). Some clones in this sample may be carry-over from other donors' samples. Each CDR3 is given with its conserved first and last residue. The D gene is left open where the match is weak. Some rows mark clone size as missing; the rest say once, few, many or name a class of expanded clone.

clone_size j_call d_call v_call cdr3_nt cdr3_aa
many TRBJ2-3 NA TRBV7-2 TGTGCCAGCAGCTTAGGCCAAGGACGCACGCAGTATTTT CASSLGQGRTQYF
many TRBJ2-2 NA TRBV18 TGTGCCAGCTCACCACCGGCGGACACCGGGGAGCTGTTTTTT CASSPPADTGELFF
NA TRBJ1-6 TRBD1 TRBV10-1 TGCGCCAGCAGTGAGAGGGACAGGGTGGGGGATTCACCCCTCCACTTT CASSERDRVGDSPLHF
many TRBJ2-7 TRBD2 TRBV4-3 TGCGCCAGCAGCCAAGGGACTAGGGCCTACGAGCAGTACTTC CASSQGTRAYEQYF
many TRBJ2-3 TRBD2 TRBV24-1 TGTGCCACCAGTGATTTGGCTAGCGGGATGAGAGATACGCAGTATTTT CATSDLASGMRDTQYF
many TRBJ2-2 TRBD2 TRBV10-3 TGTGCCATCAGTGCGCAGCCGGGACTAGCGGGAGTAGTATCCGGGGAGCTGTTTTTT CAISAQPGLAGVVSGELFF
NA TRBJ2-7 NA TRBV13 TGTGCCAGCAGCTTACCAGTACGCCGGTTACGCTACGAGCAGTACTTC CASSLPVRRLRYEQYF
many TRBJ1-4 TRBD1 TRBV4-2 TGTGCCAGCAGCCCCCGACAGGGTACTAATGAAAAACTGTTTTTT CASSPRQGTNEKLFF
many TRBJ2-1 NA TRBV7-9 TGTGCCAGCAGCTTAATCCCAGGCCGCAATGAGCAGTTCTTC CASSLIPGRNEQFF
many TRBJ2-3 TRBD1 TRBV15 TGTGCCACCAGCATCCTAGGACAGGAGACAGATACGCAGTATTTT CATSILGQETDTQYF
many TRBJ1-4 TRBD1 TRBV18 TGTGCCAGCTCACCCCGACAGGGTCAGGATGAAAAACTGTTTTTT CASSPRQGQDEKLFF
NA TRBJ1-1 TRBD1 TRBV28 TGTGCCAGCAGTTTATGGTTGCCGGGACAGGGTATGAACACTGAAGCTTTCTTT CASSLWLPGQGMNTEAFF
many TRBJ2-1 NA TRBV29-1 TGCAGCGCCGATAGGCCCGAATCCTACAATGAGCAGTTCTTC CSADRPESYNEQFF
many TRBJ2-7 TRBD1 TRBV18 TGTGCCAGCTCACCTTCGACAGGGGCCTACGAGCAGTACTTC CASSPSTGAYEQYF
many TRBJ1-1 NA TRBV6-1 TGTGCCAGCAGCCAGACAGTTGAAGCTTTCTTT CASSQTVEAFF
NA TRBJ2-7 TRBD2 TRBV6-1 TGTGCCAGCAGTGAAACGGGGGGTTCCACCTACGAGCAGTACTTC CASSETGGSTYEQYF
NA TRBJ2-1 TRBD2 TRBV20-1 TGCAGTGCTCAGACTAGCGGGAGGTCAACCTACAATGAGCAGTTCTTC CSAQTSGRSTYNEQFF
NA TRBJ2-1 TRBD2 TRBV20-1 TGCAGTGCTAGAGATGAAGGGGCCGGGGGGGATGAGCAGTTATTC CSARDEGAGGDEQLF
NA TRBJ2-7 NA TRBV12-3/TRBV12-4 TGTGCCAGCAGTTTGGAGTTCTCCTACGAGCAGTACTTC CASSLEFSYEQYF
many TRBJ2-3 NA TRBV7-3 TGTGCCAGCAGCGTAAGGGTTTGGGGGGAAAGCACAGATACGCAGTATTTT CASSVRVWGESTDTQYF
many TRBJ2-5 NA TRBV3-1 TGTGCCAGCAGCCCCCATGGGGACTCAGAGACCCAGTACTTC CASSPHGDSETQYF
many TRBJ2-6 NA TRBV6-5 TGTGCCAGCAGTCACCACCCGGGGCACACAAGCTCTGGGGCCAACGTCCTGACTTTC CASSHHPGHTSSGANVLTF
once TRBJ2-4 NA TRBV2 TGTGCCAGCGGGGGGTTTATTCAGTACTTC CASGGFIQYF
NA TRBJ2-7 TRBD2 TRBV29-1 TGCAGCGTTGAAAGACGGCTAGCGGGAGCAGTCGAGCAGTACTTC CSVERRLAGAVEQYF
NA TRBJ2-3 NA TRBV5-1 TGCGCCAGCAGCCCTACCGGAGCAGATACGCAGTATTTT CASSPTGADTQYF
medium-sized TRBJ1-5 NA TRBV12-3/TRBV12-4 TGTGCCAGCAGAGGACTGGGGGGGCCCCAGCATTTT CASRGLGGPQHF
many TRBJ1-4 NA TRBV9 TGTGCCAGCAGCGTAGACTGGGGACGGGAGGAAAAACTGTTTTTT CASSVDWGREEKLFF
many TRBJ1-5 NA TRBV3-1 TGTGCCAGCAGCCAAGATGGCCCAGGGAGCAGCAATCAGCCCCAGCATTTT CASSQDGPGSSNQPQHF
many TRBJ1-6 NA TRBV7-2 TGTGCCAGCAGCTTAGCGGGGGCAGGATCCCCACCCCTCCACTTT CASSLAGAGSPPLHF
many TRBJ2-1 TRBD2 TRBV7-3 TGTGCCAGCAGCTCCACCCTTACTAGCGTCGATGAGCAGTTCTTC CASSSTLTSVDEQFF
NA TRBJ1-6 NA TRBV20-1 TGCAGTGCTAGAGTGGACGGCTGTTCACCCCTCCACTTT CSARVDGCSPLHF
NA TRBJ2-2 NA TRBV19 TGTGCCAGTAACGAACTCCAGTCGTGGAACATCGGGGAGCTGTTTTTT CASNELQSWNIGELFF
many TRBJ2-1 NA TRBV13 TGTGCCAGCAGCTTATCCGACAATGAGCAGTTCTTC CASSLSDNEQFF
NA TRBJ1-5 NA TRBV20-1 TGCAGTGCTAGAGCTCCCCCGGGGACTGACGCAGCTGGCAATCAGCCCCAGCATTTT CSARAPPGTDAAGNQPQHF
NA TRBJ2-2 TRBD1 TRBV27 TGTGCCAGCAGTTTATCTGACAGGGGGAAAACAGGGGAGCTGTTTTTT CASSLSDRGKTGELFF
many TRBJ2-1 TRBD2 TRBV24-1 TGTGCCACCAGTGATTTGGGTAGCGGGAGCTCCTACAATGAGCAGTTCTTC CATSDLGSGSSYNEQFF
many TRBJ2-1 TRBD2 TRBV5-4 TGTGCCAGCAGCTGGACTAGCGGGGGGGCGGGTGAGCAGTTCTTC CASSWTSGGAGEQFF
medium-sized TRBJ2-7 NA TRBV20-1 TGCAGTGCTAGAGATAGTCCCCGCTCCTACTTC CSARDSPRSYF
NA TRBJ2-1 TRBD2 TRBV7-6 TGTGCCATCATGCCGGGACTAGCGGGAGAGTTGGGGGAGCAGTTCTTC CAIMPGLAGELGEQFF
many TRBJ1-5 TRBD1 TRBV2 TGTGCCAGCTCCCAGGGGGGTCAGCCCCAGCATTTT CASSQGGQPQHF
NA TRBJ2-1 TRBD1 TRBV5-1 TGCGCCAGCAGCTCGGGACAGTGGGTGGATGAGCAGTTCTTC CASSSGQWVDEQFF